This T cell receptor beta chain was recovered during a study of CD8 T cells in Susac syndrome (dated by TCRdb to about 2019). Some background on the complete study: Repertoire sequencing was used to test whether CD8+ T cell activation and differentiation in Susac syndrome was antigen driven. Clonality of the CD8+ T cell repertoire was compared between around 13 healthy donors, approximately 14 Susac syndrome patients and some 15 multiple sclerosis patients. Broad study findings and their caveats: The number of individuals in the TCR sequencing and HLA analysis was acknowledged as relatively small.

High-throughput TCR beta sequencing profiled peripheral blood CD8+ and CD4+ T cells from healthy donors, Susac syndrome patients and multiple sclerosis patients. The multiple sclerosis controls were treatment-naive patients who had stable or active relapsing-remitting disease and met the revised McDonald criteria. Bulk CD8+ and CD4+ T cells were purified magnetically by negative isolation, whereas CD8+ TEMRA cells were enriched by FACS. Blood was collected in EDTA tubes and processed within 24 hours, with PBMCs isolated through density gradient centrifugation. PBMCs intended for TCR sequencing were cryopreserved in liquid nitrogen and were subsequently thawed in a 37 degrees C water bath. Purity of sorted or isolated CD4+, CD8+ and CD8+ TEMRA cells was at least 90%. This clonotype was observed once. Its antigen is still unknown. No base quality values were provided; no much bigger clone lies one nucleotide off. A single read makes a weak case.

RNA was extracted using the RNeasy kit, and about 0.5 to 1 ug of the RNA was reverse transcribed with random hexamers. TCR beta CDR3 regions were amplified with the immunoSEQ multiplex PCR assay covering 54 Vbeta and 13 Jbeta segments. PCR amplification bias was corrected using a synthetic template baseline for primer optimization and computational correction. The authors processed their data as follows. Reads were annotated to V, D and J genes per IMGT and analyzed with immunoSEQ Analyzer, keeping only productive sequences. Clonality was computed as one minus Shannon entropy normalized by log2 of the number of productive unique sequences. For each patient and control, public and private clones were evaluated within the 100 most prevalent clones. Clones were defined as Susac-specific if absent from the healthy and MS cohorts, from 1052 published viral clones and from other ImmuneACCESS disease sequences. The raw public reads went through TCRdb reprocessing: fastp at Q25, MiXCR clone calling, in-frame beta chains kept. Each entry merges the rows of one CDR3 protein and shows their most common DNA and genes. TCRdb, not the original authors, processed these V and J calls. For this sample there are roughly 300,000 distinct CDR3 sequences; 70% to 90% appear just once. The biggest ten clones account for approximately 0.11% of the sample.

The germline V gene (reference sequence) supplies CDR1 DFQATT and CDR2 SNEGSKA. The CDR3 covers 13 residues, taking in both the cysteine and the phenylalanine. CDR3 DNA only is kept here, 39 bases in frame from base 1. The trim is 1 base for V and 7 bases for J, with a gap of 14 bases between the germline ends. This receptor was identified in a human donor with multiple sclerosis. Sequencing used CD8+ T cells from PBMCs. Recombination connected TRBV20-1 to TRBJ2-7, with a weak D call of TRBD2 (5 bases match). The CDR3 has the sequence CSARASGGGEQYF. Here is the DNA: TGCAGTGCTAGAGCAAGCGGTGGCGGGGAGCAGTACTTC.